This section outlines one TCR beta chain sequence together with its context. With 60 Vbeta and 13 Jbeta primers, the PCR was carried out. The assay was immunoSEQ multiplex PCR, and TCRdb's table has in-frame clones only and misses some. The sample includes 110,000 or so clones, approximately 69% of them seen just once. The source of the sample is a study of cytomegalovirus exposure and HLA in healthy donors. The trim removed 5 bases at V and 6 bases at J, leaving 15 bases unmatched. Per germline, CDR1 MNHEY and CDR2 SMNVEV (reference sequence). CDR3 length: 17 residues. Unrecorded immune exposure was likely among donors, who were nominally healthy when sampled.

The clonotype comes from a woman aged 40-49 years in good health and CMV-seropositive. The sequenced material came from PBMCs. This chain joins TRBV27 and TRBJ2-1, with 8 positions matching TRBD2. This chain's CDR3 is CASSPIRGGKFSNEQFF. CDR3 in DNA: TGTGCCAGCAGTCCCATTCGGGGGGGGAAGTTCAGCAATGAGCAGTTCTTC.